A single sample gave rise to the 26 T cell receptor beta chains below, sequenced in a study of siplizumab effects on memory and regulatory T cells. Repertoires were generated with immunoSEQ multiplex PCR, while TCRdb's copy carries only in-frame clones and drops some. This sample has 17,000 or so clones, with approximately 46% found just once. Their antigens remain unidentified. Coculturing at 37°C lasted 5 to 6 days for the mixed lymphocyte reaction cells. The specimen sequenced was CFSE-low (dividing) CD4+ T cells sorted from an allogeneic mixed lymphocyte reaction. The receptors stem from a human donor in good health; the cells came from an allogeneic mixed lymphocyte reaction.

This chain links TRBV2 with TRBJ1-2; D call uncertain. This CDR3 is built from 13 residues. Germline V gene data show CDR1 as SNHLY and CDR2 as FYNNEI. V dropped 5 bases and J dropped 6 bases, with 13 bases sitting between them. The CDR3 spells CASSINMPDGYTF. In DNA form, the CDR3 reads TGTGCCAGCAGTATAAACATGCCAGATGGCTACACCTTC.

There are a few counts of this clone. The gene calls are TRBV7-9 and TRBJ1-5; a possible D gene is TRBD1 (6 bases). Looked up from germline, CDR1 is SEHNR and CDR2 is FQNEAQ (reference sequence). The CDR3 runs 15 residues. V was pared by 2 bases and J by 3 bases, with 11 bases between. CDR3 nucleotides: TGTGCCAGCAGCTTAATCGGGGGCCCCAATCAGCCCCAGCATTTT. Translation gives CASSLIGGPNQPQHF.

This clone was seen a few times. The chain joins TRBV2 to TRBJ2-1; D remains unclear. The CDR3 is 10 residues long. Trimming cost V 3 bases and J 15 bases, with 9 bases left between them. CDR1 and CDR2 (germline): SNHLY, FYNNEI. CDR3 bases: TGTGCCAGCAGTGACTGGGTAGGGTTCTTC. Translation: CASSDWVGFF. The full variable domain, in which reference TRBV2 and TRBJ2-1 provide the parts outside the CDR3, is EPEVTQTPSHQVTQMGQEVILRCVPISNHLYFYWYRQILGQKVEFLVSFYNNEISEKSEIFDDQFSVERPDGSNFTLKIRSTKLEDSAMYFCASSDWVGFFGPGTRLTVL.

This clone showed up just a few times. J is TRBJ2-2 and V is TRBV25-1; weak D call: TRBD2 (5 bases). The germline gives CDR1 MGHDK, CDR2 SYGVNS. CDR3 length: 15 residues. V was cut by 3 bases and J by 5 bases, with 13 bases left in between. The DNA of the CDR3 is TGTGCCAGCAGTGACGAGGGTTGGTGGACCGGGGAGCTGTTTTTT. This gives the protein CASSDEGWWTGELFF.

This clone was picked up one time. The gene calls are TRBV7-2 and TRBJ2-2, with D perhaps matching TRBD1 (6 bases). Looked up from germline, CDR1 is SGHTA and CDR2 is FQGNSA. V was trimmed by 1 base and J by 2 bases, leaving 11 bases between them. This CDR3 spans 16 amino acids. DNA of the CDR3: TGTGCCAGCAGCTTAGAGGGGGTCACCAACACCGGGGAGCTGTTTTTT. Amino acids: CASSLEGVTNTGELFF.

The rearrangement joins TRBV6-5 to TRBJ1-1; tentative D call: TRBD1 (5 bases). CDR3 length: 15 residues. Deletions cut 2 bases from V and 2 bases from J, with 12 bases between. Looked up from germline, CDR1 is MNHEY and CDR2 is SVGAGI. CDR3 loop: CASSYTGRVNTEAFF. In DNA, the CDR3 is TGTGCCAGCAGTTACACAGGTCGAGTCAACACTGAAGCTTTCTTT.

This sequence joins TRBV7-2 and TRBJ2-3, with D perhaps given as TRBD1 or TRBD2 (5 bases each). CDR1 and CDR2 from the germline V gene are SGHTA and FQGNSA. V lost 2 bases to trimming and J lost 2 bases, with 11 bases between them. This CDR3 spans 15 amino acids. The CDR3 sequence: CASSLRSGATDTQYF. CDR3 DNA: TGTGCCAGCAGCTTAAGATCCGGGGCCACAGATACGCAGTATTTT.

This chain links TRBV5-4 with TRBJ1-2; 7 bases agree with TRBD1. The CDR3 spans 13 residues. The germline V gene encodes CDR1 SGHNT and CDR2 YYREEE (reference sequence). The ends lost 4 bases at V and 7 bases at J; junction bases unmatched: 7. The CDR3 coding sequence is TGTGCCAGCAGCCTGGAGTCAGGGGGTGGCTACACCTTC. Its translation: CASSLESGGGYTF.

The rearrangement uses TRBV28 and TRBJ2-7; 10 bases agree with TRBD2. Germline CDR1 MDHEN, CDR2 SYDVKM. This CDR3 has 15 residues. The J segment lost 3 bases and the V segment lost 4 bases, leaving 6 bases of the junction unmatched. CDR3 in amino acids: CASSSPGLAIYEQYF. Written as DNA, the CDR3 is TGTGCCAGCAGTTCCCCGGGACTAGCGATCTACGAGCAGTACTTC.

This clone was observed a few times. The V and J genes are TRBV7-9 and TRBJ1-2, with a weak D call TRBD1 (6 bases). The germline V and J ends were trimmed by 2 bases and 3 bases, with 13 bases remaining between them. Germline V gene lookup returns CDR1 SEHNR and CDR2 FQNEAQ (reference sequence). The CDR3 runs 15 residues. CDR3 DNA: TGTGCCAGCAGCTTATCAGGGGCGGGCGACTATGGCTACACCTTC. This sequence encodes CASSLSGAGDYGYTF.

This clone rates as medium-sized. V usage is TRBV18 and J usage is TRBJ2-2; 8 nucleotides line up with TRBD1. Germline CDR1 and CDR2: KGHSH and LQKENI. J gave up 7 bases and V 3 bases, and 4 bases lay outside the gene matches. This CDR3 is 14 amino acids long. This chain's CDR3 is CASSPMTGDGELFF. CDR3 coding DNA: TGTGCCAGCTCACCCATGACAGGGGACGGGGAGCTGTTTTTT.

This clone was picked up a small number of times. The chain couples TRBV7-2 to TRBJ1-5; possibly TRBD1 for D (6 bases). This CDR3 contains 13 residues. From germline, CDR1 is SGHTA and CDR2 FQGNSA. V gave up 6 bases and J gave up 8 bases, with 14 bases separating them. CDR3: CASSLWGQEPQHF. DNA of the CDR3: TGTGCCAGCAGTCTATGGGGGCAGGAGCCCCAGCATTTT.

This clone was seen a few times. The chain combines TRBV19 with TRBJ2-2; D possibly matches TRBD1 or TRBD2 (5 bases each). The ends were cut back, 7 bases at V and 4 bases at J, with 10 bases in the middle. The CDR3 sequence is 13 residues long. CDR1 and CDR2 (germline): LNHDA, SQIVND (reference sequence). The CDR3 loop is CASKTGATGELFF. DNA for the CDR3: TGTGCCAGTAAGACCGGGGCCACCGGGGAGCTGTTTTTT.

The chain joins TRBV10-3 to TRBJ2-7, with 11 nucleotides matching TRBD2. The V gene's germline CDR1 is ENHRY and CDR2 SYGVKD. Losses at the gene ends were 4 bases for V and 0 bases for J; bases not matched to a gene: 11. This CDR3 spans 18 amino acids. CDR3 sequence reads: CAISGRLAGGLSSYEQYF. The CDR3 DNA reads TGTGCCATCAGTGGGCGTCTAGCGGGGGGCCTGAGCTCCTACGAGCAGTACTTC.

This clone showed up just a few times. V usage is TRBV6-6 and J usage is TRBJ2-1, with 12 bases that match TRBD1. CDR3 length: 14 amino acids. With 7 bases clipped from V and 9 bases from J, the junction kept 7 bases outside the gene matches. Germline V lookup: CDR1 MNHNY, CDR2 SVGAGI (reference sequence). The CDR3 nucleotides are TGTGCCAGCATCCCGGGACAGGGGGCAGGTGAGCAGTTCTTC. The encoded protein is CASIPGQGAGEQFF.

The chain is built from TRBV2 and TRBJ2-7, with D possibly TRBD2 on 5 matching bases. The germline V gene encodes CDR1 SNHLY and CDR2 FYNNEI. The length of the CDR3 is 13 residues. The V gene lost 8 bases and the J gene lost 4 bases, with 15 bases spanning the gap. The CDR3 DNA sequence: TGTGCCAGCGGAAAGGACTCCGGGTACGAGCAGTACTTC. It translates to CASGKDSGYEQYF.

The chain links TRBV7-2 to TRBJ2-7; D may be TRBD2 (7 bases). CDR3 size: 15 residues. CDR1 SGHTA and CDR2 FQGNSA come from the germline V gene. Trimming left V 3 bases short and J 4 bases short, with 16 bases between. The chain's CDR3 is CASSLSSGGQYEQYF. CDR3 coding DNA: TGTGCCAGCAGCTTGAGTTCCGGGGGGCAATACGAGCAGTACTTC.

J is TRBJ2-3 and V is TRBV6-1; maybe TRBD1 (6 bases). From germline, CDR1 is MNHNS and CDR2 SASEGT. V was clipped by 4 bases and J by 10 bases, with 15 bases between them. The CDR3 has 13 residues. The CDR3 here is CASSGGLFGAQYF. CDR3 DNA: TGTGCCAGCAGTGGGGGGCTATTCGGTGCGCAGTATTTT.

The V call is TRBV5-1, the J call TRBJ1-4, with D possibly TRBD1 on 5 matching bases. V gave up 1 base and J gave up 8 bases, with 9 bases separating them. This CDR3 is built from 13 residues. The germline CDR1 and CDR2 sequences are SGHRS and YFSETQ. Here the CDR3 reads CASSLFGGEKLFF. In DNA form, the CDR3 reads TGCGCCAGCAGCTTGTTTGGGGGAGAAAAACTGTTTTTT.

V is TRBV7-3 and J is TRBJ1-1, with a weak D call TRBD1 (5 bases). This CDR3 contains 14 residues. Per germline, CDR1 SGHTA and CDR2 FQGTGA. The V end was cut by 2 bases, the J end by 3 bases, with 10 bases between. The CDR3 region is CASSLGQGYTEAFF. CDR3 sequence (DNA): TGTGCCAGCAGCTTAGGGCAGGGATACACTGAAGCTTTCTTT. Drawing the rest from reference TRBV7-3 and TRBJ1-1, the complete variable domain is GAGVSQTPSNKVTEKGKYVELRCDPISGHTALYWYRQSLGQGPEFLIYFQGTGAADDSGLPNDRFFAVRPEGSVSTLKIQRTERGDSAVYLCASSLGQGYTEAFFGQGTRLTVV.

This sequence joins TRBV11-1 and TRBJ1-1, with D possibly TRBD1 on 5 matching bases. CDR1 is SGHAT and CDR2 is FQDESV in the germline V gene (reference sequence). CDR3 size: 13 residues. Deletions cut 2 bases from V and 4 bases from J, with 8 bases between. For the CDR3, the DNA is TGTGCCAGCAGCTTATCCGGGGGCACTGAAGCTTTCTTT. This translates into CASSLSGGTEAFF. Full variable domain (remainder filled in from reference TRBV11-1 and TRBJ1-1): EAEVAQSPRYKITEKSQAVAFWCDPISGHATLYWYRQILGQGPELLVQFQDESVVDDSQLPKDRFSAERLKGVDSTLKIQPAELGDSAMYLCASSLSGGTEAFFGQGTRLTVV.

This sequence joins TRBV9 and TRBJ2-7, with 7 bases that match TRBD2. This CDR3 spans 15 amino acids. V lost 0 bases and J lost 0; bases outside the gene matches: 3. CDR1 SGDLS and CDR2 YYNGEE come from the germline V gene. The CDR3 loop reads CASSVGRGSSYEQYF. CDR3 bases: TGTGCCAGCAGCGTAGGGCGGGGGAGCTCCTACGAGCAGTACTTC.

By share, this clone ranks as medium-sized. This chain's CDR3 is CASSEEVVTDTQYF. The CDR3 nucleotides read TGTGCCAGCAGTGAAGAGGTGGTGACAGATACGCAGTATTTT. The chain employs TRBV2 and TRBJ2-3; D remains unclear. The CDR3 is made up of 14 amino acids. Germline CDR1 and CDR2: SNHLY and FYNNEI. Trimming left V 1 base short and J 3 bases short, with 8 bases between.

This clone is a singleton in its sample. In DNA form, the CDR3 reads TGTGCCAGCAGCACTCGACTAGCGGGGAACACAGATACGCAGTATTTT. It encodes CASSTRLAGNTDTQYF. This chain uses TRBV5-4 with TRBJ2-3, with 11 nucleotides matching TRBD2. From germline, CDR1 is SGHNT and CDR2 YYREEE (reference sequence). The V gene end was trimmed by 4 bases and the J gene end by 2 bases; junction bases not matched to a gene: 6. This CDR3 is built from 16 residues. The entire variable domain, with the rest obtained from reference TRBV5-4 and TRBJ2-3, is as follows: ETGVTQSPTHLIKTRGQQVTLRCSSQSGHNTVSWYQQALGQGPQFIFQYYREEENGRGNFPPRFSGLQFPNYSSELNVNALELDDSALYLCASSTRLAGNTDTQYFGPGTRLTVL.

This chain links TRBV7-3 with TRBJ2-5; a weak D match, TRBD2 (5 bases). Near its end, the DNA agrees better with TRBJ2-7, so the J call may be wrong. CDR1 and CDR2 (germline): SGHTA, FQGTGA. The CDR3 is 14 amino acids. CDR3 sequence: CASSRRAQAYEQYF. DNA of the CDR3: TGTGCCAGCAGCCGGCGGGCTCAGGCCTACGAGCAGTACTTC.

V is TRBV4-1 and J is TRBJ1-2, with no clear D. The germline V gene has CDR1 MGHRA and CDR2 YSYEKL. The CDR3 loop spans 14 amino acids. The V gene lost 1 base and the J gene lost 1 base, with 7 bases spanning the gap. CDR3 nucleotides: TGCGCCAGCAGCCAAGTTGGCGTTAACTATGGCTACACCTTC. It yields the protein CASSQVGVNYGYTF.